What follows describes a single T cell receptor (beta chain). The antigen remains undetermined. Using genomic DNA as the template, TCR beta VDJ and CDR3 profiling was carried out. MiXCR, applied by TCRdb to the reads, yields one record per CDR3 protein. This table has 100,000 to 150,000 distinct CDR3 sequences, around 50% appearing once. This sample is drawn from a study of CD8+CD57+ T cells in acquired aplastic anemia. About the study: DNA per sorted CD4+ or CD8+ sample ranged roughly 0.18 to 30 ug, averaging about 3 ug.

Overall study results and limits: Significance was not reached for CD8+ Simpson's diversity between patients and controls.

This sequence was found in a human donor in good health, serving as a control. Sequenced input: sorted CD4+, CD8+, or CD8+CD57+ T cells (not recorded which) from PBMCs.

The CDR3 nucleotides read TGTGCCAGCAGGGACAGTGCTCCTCAGCCCCAGCATTTT. Translation: CASRDSAPQPQHF. The V call is TRBV6-1, the J call TRBJ1-5, with D tentatively TRBD1 (6 bases). V lost 6 bases to trimming and J lost 6 bases, with 12 bases between them. The CDR3 is made up of 13 amino acids. CDR1 MNHNS and CDR2 SASEGT come from the germline V gene.